This T cell receptor beta chain was recovered during a study of T cells after yellow fever vaccination. This CDR3 has 15 amino acids. Germline lookup yields CDR1 LNHDA and CDR2 SQIVND (reference sequence). Trimming removed 4 bases from V and 0 bases from J, with 13 bases in between. TCRdb reanalysed the 5' RACE reads using MiXCR and keeps one entry per CDR3 protein. The table shows more than 300,000 distinct CDR3 sequences, with around 10% occurring only once. The TCR was taken from a man aged 18-30 years who received the YFV17D yellow fever vaccine. The J gene is TRBJ2-7, the V gene TRBV19; D perhaps matches TRBD1 (6 bases). Sequencing was performed on CD4+ T cells sorted from PBMCs, taken 45 days after the yellow fever booster vaccination. The CDR3 sequence is CASSTFGQSSYEQYF. CDR3 sequence (DNA): TGTGCCAGTAGTACCTTCGGACAGAGCTCCTACGAGCAGTACTTC.